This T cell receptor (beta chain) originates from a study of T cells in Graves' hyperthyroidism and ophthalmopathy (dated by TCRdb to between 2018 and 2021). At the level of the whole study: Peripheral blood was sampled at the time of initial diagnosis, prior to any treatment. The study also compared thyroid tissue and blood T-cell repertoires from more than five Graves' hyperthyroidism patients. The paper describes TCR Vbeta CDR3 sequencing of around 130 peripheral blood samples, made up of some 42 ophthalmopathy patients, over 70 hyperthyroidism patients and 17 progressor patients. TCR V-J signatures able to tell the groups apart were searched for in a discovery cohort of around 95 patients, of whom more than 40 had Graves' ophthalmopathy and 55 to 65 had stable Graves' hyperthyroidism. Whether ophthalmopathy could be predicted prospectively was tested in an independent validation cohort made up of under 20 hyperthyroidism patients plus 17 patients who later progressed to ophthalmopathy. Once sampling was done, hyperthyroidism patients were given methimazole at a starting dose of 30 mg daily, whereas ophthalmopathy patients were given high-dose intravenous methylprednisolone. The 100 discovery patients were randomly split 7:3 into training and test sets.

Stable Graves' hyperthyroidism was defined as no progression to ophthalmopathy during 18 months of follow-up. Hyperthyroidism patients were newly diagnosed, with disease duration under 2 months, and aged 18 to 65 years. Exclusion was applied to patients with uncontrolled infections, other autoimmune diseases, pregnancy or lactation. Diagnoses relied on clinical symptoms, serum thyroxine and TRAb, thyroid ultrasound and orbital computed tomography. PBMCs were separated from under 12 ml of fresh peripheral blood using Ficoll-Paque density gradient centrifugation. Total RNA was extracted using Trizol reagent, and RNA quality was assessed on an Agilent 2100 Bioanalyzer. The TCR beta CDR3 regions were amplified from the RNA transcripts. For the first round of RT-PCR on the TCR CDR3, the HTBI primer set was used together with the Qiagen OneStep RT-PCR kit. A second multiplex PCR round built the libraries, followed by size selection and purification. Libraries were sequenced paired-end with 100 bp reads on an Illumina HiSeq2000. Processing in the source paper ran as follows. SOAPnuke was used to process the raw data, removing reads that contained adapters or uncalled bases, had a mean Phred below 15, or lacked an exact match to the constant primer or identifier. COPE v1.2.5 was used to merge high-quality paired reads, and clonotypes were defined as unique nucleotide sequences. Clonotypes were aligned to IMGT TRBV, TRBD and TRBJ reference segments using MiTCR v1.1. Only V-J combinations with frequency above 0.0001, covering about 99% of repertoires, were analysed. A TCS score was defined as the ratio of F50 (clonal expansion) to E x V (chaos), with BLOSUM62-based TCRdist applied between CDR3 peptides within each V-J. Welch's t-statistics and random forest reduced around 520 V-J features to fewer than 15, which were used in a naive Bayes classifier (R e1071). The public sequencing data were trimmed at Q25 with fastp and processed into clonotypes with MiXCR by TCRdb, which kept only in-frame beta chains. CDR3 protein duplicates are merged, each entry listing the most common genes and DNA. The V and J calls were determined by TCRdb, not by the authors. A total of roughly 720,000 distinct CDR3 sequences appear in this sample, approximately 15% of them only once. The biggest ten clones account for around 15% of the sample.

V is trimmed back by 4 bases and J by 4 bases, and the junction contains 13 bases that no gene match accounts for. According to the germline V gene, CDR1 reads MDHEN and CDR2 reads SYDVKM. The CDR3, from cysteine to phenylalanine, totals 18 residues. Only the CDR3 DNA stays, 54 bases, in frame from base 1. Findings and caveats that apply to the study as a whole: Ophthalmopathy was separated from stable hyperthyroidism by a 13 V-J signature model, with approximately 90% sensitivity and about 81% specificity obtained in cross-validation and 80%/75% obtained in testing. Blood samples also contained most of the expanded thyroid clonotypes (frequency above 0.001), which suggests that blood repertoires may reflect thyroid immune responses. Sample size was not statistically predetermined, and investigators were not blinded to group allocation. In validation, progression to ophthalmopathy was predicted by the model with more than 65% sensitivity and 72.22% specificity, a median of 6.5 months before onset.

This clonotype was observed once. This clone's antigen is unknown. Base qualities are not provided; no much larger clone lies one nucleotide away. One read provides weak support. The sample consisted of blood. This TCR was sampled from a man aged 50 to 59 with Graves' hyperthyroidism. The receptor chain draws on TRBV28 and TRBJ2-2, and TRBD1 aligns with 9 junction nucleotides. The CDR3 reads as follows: CASSSIVHRGLGTGELFF. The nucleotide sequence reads TGTGCCAGCAGTTCCATCGTTCACAGGGGGCTCGGCACCGGGGAGCTGTTTTTT.